Included here is one TCR beta chain sequence, with context. The data belong to a study of blood T cell repertoires in COVID-19. Study-wide background: Samples representing acute and convalescent COVID-19 were sourced from the United States, Italy and Spain. Sources were T cells, B-cell-depleted T cells, or PBMCs; the material itself was cDNA or gDNA.

CDR3 size: 15 residues. The germline V gene has CDR1 MGHRA and CDR2 YSYEKL. Trimming took 0 bases from V and 3 from J, leaving 11 bases between them. Original methodology: Reference gene primer amplification yielded estimated nucleated cell counts. Generated by immunoSEQ multiplex PCR, the TCRdb table keeps only in-frame clones and is missing some. V, J and clone size reflect that table, while D and trimming were determined from the DNA. Among approximately 110,000 clones, approximately 81% were seen once, and the ten largest hold under 2%. The TCR was taken from a man in his forties or fifties with acute or convalescent COVID-19. Specimen: peripheral blood. The chain recombines TRBV4-1 with TRBJ1-2; D uncertain. This CDR3 is CASSQDQDSDYGYTF. The DNA of the CDR3 is TGCGCCAGCAGCCAAGACCAGGATTCGGACTATGGCTACACCTTC.